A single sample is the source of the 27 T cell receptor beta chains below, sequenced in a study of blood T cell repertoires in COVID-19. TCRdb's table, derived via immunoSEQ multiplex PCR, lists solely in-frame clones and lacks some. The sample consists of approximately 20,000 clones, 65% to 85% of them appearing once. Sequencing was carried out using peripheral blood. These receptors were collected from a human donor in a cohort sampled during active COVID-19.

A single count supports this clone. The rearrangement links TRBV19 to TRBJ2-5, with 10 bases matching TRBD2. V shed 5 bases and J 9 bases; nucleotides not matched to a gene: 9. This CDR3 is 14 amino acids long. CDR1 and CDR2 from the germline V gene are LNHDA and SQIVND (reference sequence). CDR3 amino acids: CASSSSGRVGAQYF. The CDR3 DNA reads TGTGCCAGTAGTTCCAGCGGGAGGGTGGGGGCCCAGTACTTC.

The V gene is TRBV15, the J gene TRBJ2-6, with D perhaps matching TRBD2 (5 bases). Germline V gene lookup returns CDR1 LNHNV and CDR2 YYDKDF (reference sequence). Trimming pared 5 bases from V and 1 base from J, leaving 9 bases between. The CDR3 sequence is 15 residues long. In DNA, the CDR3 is TGTGCCACCAGCCCCCGGAGGTCTGGGGCCAACGTCCTGACTTTC. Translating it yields CATSPRRSGANVLTF. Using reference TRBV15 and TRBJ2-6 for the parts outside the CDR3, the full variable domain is DAMVIQNPRYQVTQFGKPVTLSCSQTLNHNVMYWYQQKSSQAPKLLFHYYDKDFNNEADTPDNFQSRRPNTSFCFLDIRSPGLGDTAMYLCATSPRRSGANVLTFGAGSRLTVL.

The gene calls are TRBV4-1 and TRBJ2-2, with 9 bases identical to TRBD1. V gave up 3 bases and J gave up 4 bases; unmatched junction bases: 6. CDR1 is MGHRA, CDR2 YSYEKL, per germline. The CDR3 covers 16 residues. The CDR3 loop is CASSQGQGEVTGELFF. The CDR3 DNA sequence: TGCGCCAGCAGCCAGGGACAGGGTGAGGTCACCGGGGAGCTGTTTTTT.

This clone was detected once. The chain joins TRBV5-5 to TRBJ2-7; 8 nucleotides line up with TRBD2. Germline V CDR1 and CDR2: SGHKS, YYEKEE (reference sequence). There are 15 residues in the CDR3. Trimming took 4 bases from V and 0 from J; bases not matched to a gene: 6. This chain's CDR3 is CASSAGLAPSYEQYF. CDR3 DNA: TGTGCCAGCAGCGCCGGACTAGCACCCTCCTACGAGCAGTACTTC.

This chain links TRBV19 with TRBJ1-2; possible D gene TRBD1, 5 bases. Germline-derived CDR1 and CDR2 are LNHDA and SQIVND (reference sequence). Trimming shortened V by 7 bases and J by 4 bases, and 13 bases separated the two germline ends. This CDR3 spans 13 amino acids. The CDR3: CASTLAGPYGYTF. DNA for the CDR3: TGTGCCAGTACCCTCGCAGGGCCCTATGGCTACACCTTC.

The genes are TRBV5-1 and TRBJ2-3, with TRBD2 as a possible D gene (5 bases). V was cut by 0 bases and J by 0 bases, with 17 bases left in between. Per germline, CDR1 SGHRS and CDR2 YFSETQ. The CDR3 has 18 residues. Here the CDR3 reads CASSLGHAGGTSTDTQYF. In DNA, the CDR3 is TGCGCCAGCAGCTTGGGCCACGCCGGAGGAACCAGCACAGATACGCAGTATTTT. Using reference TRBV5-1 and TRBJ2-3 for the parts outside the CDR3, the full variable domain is KAGVTQTPRYLIKTRGQQVTLSCSPISGHRSVSWYQQTPGQGLQFLFEYFSETQRNKGNFPGRFSGRQFSNSRSEMNVSTLELGDSALYLCASSLGHAGGTSTDTQYFGPGTRLTVL.

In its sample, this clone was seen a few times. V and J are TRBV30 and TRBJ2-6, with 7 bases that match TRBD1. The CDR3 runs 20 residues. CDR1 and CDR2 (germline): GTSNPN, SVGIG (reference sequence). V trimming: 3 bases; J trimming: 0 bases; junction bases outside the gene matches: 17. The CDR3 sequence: CAWRDHRDRRVLSGANVLTF. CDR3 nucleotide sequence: TGTGCCTGGAGGGACCATCGGGACAGAAGAGTCCTCTCTGGGGCCAACGTCCTGACTTTC.

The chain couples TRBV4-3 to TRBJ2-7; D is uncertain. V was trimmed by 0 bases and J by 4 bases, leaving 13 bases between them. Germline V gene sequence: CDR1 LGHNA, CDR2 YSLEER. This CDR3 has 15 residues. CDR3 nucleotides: TGCGCCAGCAGCCAAGATAAAACCCCTATTTACGAGCAGTACTTC. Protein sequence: CASSQDKTPIYEQYF.

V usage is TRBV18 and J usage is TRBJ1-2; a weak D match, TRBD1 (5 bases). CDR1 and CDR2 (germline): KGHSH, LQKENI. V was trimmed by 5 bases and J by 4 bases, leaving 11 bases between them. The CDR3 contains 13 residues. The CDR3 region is CASSGDSFYGYTF. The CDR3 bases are TGTGCCAGCTCAGGGGACTCCTTCTATGGCTACACCTTC. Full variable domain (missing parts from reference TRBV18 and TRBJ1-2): NAGVMQNPRHLVRRRGQEARLRCSPMKGHSHVYWYRQLPEEGLKFMVYLQKENIIDESGMPKERFSAEFPKEGPSILRIQQVVRGDSAAYFCASSGDSFYGYTFGSGTRLTVV.

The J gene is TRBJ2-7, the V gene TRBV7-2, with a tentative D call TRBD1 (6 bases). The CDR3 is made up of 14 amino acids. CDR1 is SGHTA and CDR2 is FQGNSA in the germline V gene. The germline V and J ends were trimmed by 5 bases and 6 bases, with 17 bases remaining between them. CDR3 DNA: TGTGCCAGCAGCACCCAAGACAGGTACCTCGAGCAGTACTTC. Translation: CASSTQDRYLEQYF.

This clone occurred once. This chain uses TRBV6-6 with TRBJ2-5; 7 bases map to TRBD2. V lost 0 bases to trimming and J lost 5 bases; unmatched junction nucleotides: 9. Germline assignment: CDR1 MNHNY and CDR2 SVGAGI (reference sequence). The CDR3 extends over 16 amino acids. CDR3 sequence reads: CASSYSKRGGQETQYF. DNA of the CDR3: TGTGCCAGCAGTTACTCGAAAAGGGGAGGGCAGGAGACCCAGTACTTC.

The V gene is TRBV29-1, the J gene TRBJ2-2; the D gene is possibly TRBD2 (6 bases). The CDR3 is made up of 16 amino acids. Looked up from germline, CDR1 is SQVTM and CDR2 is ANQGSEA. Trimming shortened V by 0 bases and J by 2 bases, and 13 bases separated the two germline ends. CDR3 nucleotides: TGCAGCGTTGAAGATCGGAGGGGAGCTAACACCGGGGAGCTGTTTTTT. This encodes CSVEDRRGANTGELFF.

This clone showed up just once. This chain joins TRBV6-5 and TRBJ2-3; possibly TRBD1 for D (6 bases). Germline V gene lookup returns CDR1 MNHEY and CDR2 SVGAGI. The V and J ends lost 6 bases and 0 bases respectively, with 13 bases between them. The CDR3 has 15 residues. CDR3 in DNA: TGTGCCAGCAGAGACAGGCCCTCTAGCACAGATACGCAGTATTTT. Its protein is CASRDRPSSTDTQYF.

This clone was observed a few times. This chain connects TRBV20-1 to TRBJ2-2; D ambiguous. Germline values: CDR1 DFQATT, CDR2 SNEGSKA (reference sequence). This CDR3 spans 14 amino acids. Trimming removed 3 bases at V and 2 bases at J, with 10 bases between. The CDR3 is CSASLSLNTGELFF. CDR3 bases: TGCAGTGCTAGTCTGTCCCTCAACACCGGGGAGCTGTTTTTT.

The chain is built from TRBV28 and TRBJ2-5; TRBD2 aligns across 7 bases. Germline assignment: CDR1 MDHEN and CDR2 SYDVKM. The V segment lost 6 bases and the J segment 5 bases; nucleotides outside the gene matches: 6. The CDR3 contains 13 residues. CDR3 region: CASRPRDYETQYF. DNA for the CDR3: TGTGCCAGCAGACCCCGGGACTATGAGACCCAGTACTTC.

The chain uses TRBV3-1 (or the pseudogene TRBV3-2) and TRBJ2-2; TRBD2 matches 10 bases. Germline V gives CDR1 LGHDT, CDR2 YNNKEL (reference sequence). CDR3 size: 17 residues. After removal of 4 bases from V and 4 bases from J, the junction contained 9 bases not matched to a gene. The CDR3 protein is CASSPITSGEGTGELFF. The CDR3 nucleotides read TGTGCCAGCAGCCCTATTACTAGCGGGGAGGGCACCGGGGAGCTGTTTTTT.

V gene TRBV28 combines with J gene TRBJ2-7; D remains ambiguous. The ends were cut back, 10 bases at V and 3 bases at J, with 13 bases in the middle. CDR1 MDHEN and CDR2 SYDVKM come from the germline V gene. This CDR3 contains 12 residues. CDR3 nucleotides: TGTGCCACCGGGTCGACTGTCTACGAGCAGTACTTC. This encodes CATGSTVYEQYF. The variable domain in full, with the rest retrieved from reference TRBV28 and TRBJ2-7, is DVKVTQSSRYLVKRTGEKVFLECVQDMDHENMFWYRQDPGLGLRLIYFSYDVKMKEKGDIPEGYSVSREKKERFSLILESASTNQTSMYLCATGSTVYEQYFGPGTRLTVT.

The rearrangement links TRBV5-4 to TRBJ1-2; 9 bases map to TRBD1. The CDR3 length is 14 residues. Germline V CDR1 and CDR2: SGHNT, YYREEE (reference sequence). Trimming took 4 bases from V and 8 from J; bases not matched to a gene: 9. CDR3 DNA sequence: TGTGCCAGCAGCCCGATCATAACAGGGGGCGGCTACACCTTC. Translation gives CASSPIITGGGYTF. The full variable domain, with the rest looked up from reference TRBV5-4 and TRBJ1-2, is ETGVTQSPTHLIKTRGQQVTLRCSSQSGHNTVSWYQQALGQGPQFIFQYYREEENGRGNFPPRFSGLQFPNYSSELNVNALELDDSALYLCASSPIITGGGYTFGSGTRLTVV.

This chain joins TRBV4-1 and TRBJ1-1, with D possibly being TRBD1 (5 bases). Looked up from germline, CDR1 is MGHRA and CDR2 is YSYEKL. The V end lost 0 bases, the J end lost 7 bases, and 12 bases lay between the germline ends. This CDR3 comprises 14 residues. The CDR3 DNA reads TGCGCCAGCAGCCAAGACCATAAGACAGTTGAAGCTTTCTTT. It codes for CASSQDHKTVEAFF.

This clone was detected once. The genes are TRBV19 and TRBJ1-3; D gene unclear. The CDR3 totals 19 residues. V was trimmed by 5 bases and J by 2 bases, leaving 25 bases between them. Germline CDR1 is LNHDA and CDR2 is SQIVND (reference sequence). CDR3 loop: CASSSPRVTRDSPGNTIYF. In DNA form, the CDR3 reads TGTGCCAGTAGTTCCCCTCGTGTGACACGAGATTCACCTGGAAACACCATATATTTT.

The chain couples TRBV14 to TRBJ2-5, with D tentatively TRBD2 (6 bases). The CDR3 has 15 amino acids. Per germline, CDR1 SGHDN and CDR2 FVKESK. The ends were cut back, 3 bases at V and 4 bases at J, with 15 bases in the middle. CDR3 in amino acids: CASSQMSGRGETQYF. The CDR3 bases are TGTGCCAGCAGCCAGATGAGCGGGCGAGGAGAGACCCAGTACTTC.

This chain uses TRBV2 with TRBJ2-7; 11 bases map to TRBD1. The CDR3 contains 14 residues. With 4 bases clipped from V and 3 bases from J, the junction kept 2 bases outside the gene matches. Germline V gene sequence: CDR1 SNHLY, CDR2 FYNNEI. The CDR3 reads CASSGGTGGYEQYF. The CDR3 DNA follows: TGTGCCAGCAGTGGGGGGACAGGGGGCTACGAGCAGTACTTC.

In nucleotides, the CDR3 is TGTGCCAGCAGCCAAGGACAGGGACCATATACGCAGTATTTT. Translation: CASSQGQGPYTQYF. The J gene is TRBJ2-3, the V gene TRBV3-1 (or the pseudogene TRBV3-2); the match to TRBD1 covers 7 bases. With 1 base clipped from V and 7 bases from J, the junction kept 5 bases outside the gene matches. Per germline, CDR1 LGHDT and CDR2 YNNKEL (reference sequence). The CDR3 covers 14 residues.

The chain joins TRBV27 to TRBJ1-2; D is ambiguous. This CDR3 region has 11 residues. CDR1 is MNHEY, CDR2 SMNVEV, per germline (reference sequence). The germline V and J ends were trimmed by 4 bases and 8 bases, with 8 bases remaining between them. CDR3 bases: TGTGCCAGCAGTTCCCCCTCGGGCTACACCTTC. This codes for CASSSPSGYTF.

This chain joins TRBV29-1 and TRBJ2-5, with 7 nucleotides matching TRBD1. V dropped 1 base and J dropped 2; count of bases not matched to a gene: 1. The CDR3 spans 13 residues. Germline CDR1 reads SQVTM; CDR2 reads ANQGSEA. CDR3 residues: CSVEGDSQETQYF. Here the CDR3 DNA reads TGCAGCGTTGAAGGGGACAGTCAAGAGACCCAGTACTTC.

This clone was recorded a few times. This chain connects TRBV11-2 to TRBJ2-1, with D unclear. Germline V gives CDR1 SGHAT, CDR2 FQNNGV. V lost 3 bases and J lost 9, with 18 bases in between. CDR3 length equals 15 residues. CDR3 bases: TGTGCCAGCAGCTTCCCGGTCTCTCCCCCCGGTGAGCAGTTCTTC. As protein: CASSFPVSPPGEQFF.

For the CDR3, the DNA is TGTGCCACCGTACGGGGGGAAAGGTGGACTGAAGCTTTCTTT. This codes for CATVRGERWTEAFF. The chain has TRBV10-3 and TRBJ1-1; a weak D match, TRBD1 (5 bases). This CDR3 contains 14 residues. The germline CDR1 and CDR2 sequences are ENHRY and SYGVKD. Trimming shortened V by 10 bases and J by 5 bases, and 20 bases separated the two germline ends.